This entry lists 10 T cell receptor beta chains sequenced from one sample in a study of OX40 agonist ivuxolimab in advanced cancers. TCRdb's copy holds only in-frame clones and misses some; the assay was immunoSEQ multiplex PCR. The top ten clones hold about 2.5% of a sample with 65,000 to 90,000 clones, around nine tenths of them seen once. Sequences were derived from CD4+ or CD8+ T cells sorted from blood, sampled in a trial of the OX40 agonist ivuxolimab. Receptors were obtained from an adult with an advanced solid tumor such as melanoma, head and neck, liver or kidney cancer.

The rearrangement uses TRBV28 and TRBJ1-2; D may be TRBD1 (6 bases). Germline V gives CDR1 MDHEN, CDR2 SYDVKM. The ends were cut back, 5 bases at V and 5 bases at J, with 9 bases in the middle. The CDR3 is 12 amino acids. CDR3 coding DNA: TGTGCCAGCAGTGGACAGCCATATGGCTACACCTTC. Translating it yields CASSGQPYGYTF.

This CDR3 reads CASSTNRGADTQYF. The DNA of the CDR3 is TGTGCCAGCAGTACAAACAGGGGAGCAGATACGCAGTATTTT. The rearrangement links TRBV6-1 to TRBJ2-3; TRBD1 matches 7 bases. The CDR3 spans 14 residues. V trimming: 5 bases; J trimming: 4 bases; junction bases outside the gene matches: 6. Germline CDR1 is MNHNS and CDR2 is SASEGT.

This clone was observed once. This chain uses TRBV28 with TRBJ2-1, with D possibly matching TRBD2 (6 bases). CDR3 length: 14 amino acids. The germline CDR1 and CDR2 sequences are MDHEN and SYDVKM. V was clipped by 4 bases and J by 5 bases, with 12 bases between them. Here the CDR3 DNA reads TGTGCCAGCAGTTCGGGGACTCTACACAATGAGCAGTTCTTC. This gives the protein CASSSGTLHNEQFF. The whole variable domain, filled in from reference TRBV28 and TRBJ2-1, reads DVKVTQSSRYLVKRTGEKVFLECVQDMDHENMFWYRQDPGLGLRLIYFSYDVKMKEKGDIPEGYSVSREKKERFSLILESASTNQTSMYLCASSSGTLHNEQFFGPGTRLTVL.

For the CDR3, the DNA is TGTGCCAGCAGTTTATCTACCCGGACAGGGATCTCTCTCACCGGGGAGCTGTTTTTT. Translating gives CASSLSTRTGISLTGELFF. The chain combines TRBV28 with TRBJ2-2, with TRBD1 matching 8 bases. Per the germline V gene, CDR1 is MDHEN and CDR2 is SYDVKM. Trimming cost V 1 base and J 4 bases; bases outside gene matches: 14. This CDR3 region has 19 residues.

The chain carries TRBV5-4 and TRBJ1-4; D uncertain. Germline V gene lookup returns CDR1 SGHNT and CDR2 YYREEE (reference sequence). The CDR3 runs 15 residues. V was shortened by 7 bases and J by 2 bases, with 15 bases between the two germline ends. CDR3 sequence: CASAKDPVTNEKLFF. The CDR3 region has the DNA TGTGCCAGCGCGAAGGATCCGGTTACTAATGAAAAACTGTTTTTT.

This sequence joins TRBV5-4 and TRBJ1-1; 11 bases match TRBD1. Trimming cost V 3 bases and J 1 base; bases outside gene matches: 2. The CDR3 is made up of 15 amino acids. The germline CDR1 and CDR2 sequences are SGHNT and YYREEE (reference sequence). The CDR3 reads CASSSDRGRNTEAFF. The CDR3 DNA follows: TGTGCCAGCAGCTCGGACAGGGGGCGGAACACTGAAGCTTTCTTT.

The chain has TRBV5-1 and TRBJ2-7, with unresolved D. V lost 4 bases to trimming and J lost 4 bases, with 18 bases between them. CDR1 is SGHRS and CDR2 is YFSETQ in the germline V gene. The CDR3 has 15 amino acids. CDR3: CASSPLSLGSYEQYF. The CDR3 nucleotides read TGCGCCAGCAGCCCTCTATCATTGGGTTCTTACGAGCAGTACTTC.

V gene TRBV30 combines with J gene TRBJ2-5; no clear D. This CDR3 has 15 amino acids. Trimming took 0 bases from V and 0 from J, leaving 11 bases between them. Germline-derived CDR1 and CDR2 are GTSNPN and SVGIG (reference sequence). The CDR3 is CAWSVRATYQETQYF. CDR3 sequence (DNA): TGTGCCTGGAGTGTACGGGCAACGTACCAAGAGACCCAGTACTTC.

CDR3 residues: CASSPLGQGLGNTQYF. CDR3 DNA sequence: TGTGCCAGCTCACCGCTGGGACAGGGCCTAGGAAATACGCAGTATTTT. This chain uses TRBV18 with TRBJ2-3, with 9 bases identical to TRBD1. Germline CDR1 reads KGHSH; CDR2 reads LQKENI. The J segment lost 7 bases and the V segment lost 3 bases, leaving 11 bases of the junction unmatched. The CDR3 runs to 16 residues.

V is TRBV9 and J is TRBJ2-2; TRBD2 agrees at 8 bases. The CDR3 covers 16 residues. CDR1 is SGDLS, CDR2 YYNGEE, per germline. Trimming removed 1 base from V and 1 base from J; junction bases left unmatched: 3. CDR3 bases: TGTGCCAGCAGCGTAAATAGCGGGGTGAACACCGGGGAGCTGTTTTTT. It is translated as CASSVNSGVNTGELFF.